What follows are 2 T cell receptor beta chains derived from one specimen sequenced in a study of cytomegalovirus exposure and HLA in healthy donors. PCR amplification relied on 60 Vbeta primers (plus 13 Jbeta primers). Clones were sequenced by immunoSEQ multiplex PCR, and TCRdb holds only the in-frame ones, with some missing. The repertoire includes fewer than 110,000 clones, around 79% of them detected once, and approximately 3.7% sits in the top ten. The sequenced sample consisted of PBMCs. The source of these receptors is a man aged 45-60 years in good health and CMV-seropositive.

The chain is built from TRBV19 and TRBJ1-6; 10 bases match TRBD1. V shed 3 bases, J shed 9 bases, and the junction held 2 bases outside the gene matches. The CDR3 is 14 amino acids. Germline V CDR1 and CDR2: LNHDA, SQIVND (reference sequence). CDR3 residues: CASSMGQGSSPLHF. The CDR3 DNA sequence: TGTGCCAGTAGTATGGGACAGGGGAGTTCACCCCTCCACTTT.

To note about this clone: The junction shows a germline mismatch at one end, possibly a read error. The J gene is TRBJ2-2, the V gene TRBV7-9; D is tentatively TRBD1 or TRBD2 (6 bases each). The CDR3 spans 16 residues. Germline assignment: CDR1 SEHNR and CDR2 FQNEAQ (reference sequence). The CDR3 protein is CSSSLADRLNTGELFF. In nucleotides, the CDR3 is TGTTCCAGCAGCTTAGCGGACAGATTGAACACCGGGGAGCTGTTTTTT.